A selection of T cell receptor beta chains follows, all from one sample in a study of tumor and adjacent non-tumor tissue in lung cancer. TCRdb re-derived calls from the multiplex PCR reads in MiXCR, one entry per CDR3 protein. Of over 110,000 distinct CDR3 sequences in the sample, approximately 64% were seen once. Sequences were obtained from lung tumor tissue. The receptors come from a man aged 60 to 75 with small cell lung cancer. Each CDR3 is given with its conserved first and last residue. D genes are given only for firm matches. Rows may omit the clone size; those that give it use once, few, many or a size class.

TRBV6-2/TRBV6-3	NA	TRBD1	TRBJ1-5	CANSTGATNNQLQHF	TGTGCCAACAGCACAGGGGCTACTAACAATCAGCTACAGCATTTT
TRBV10-2	NA	NA	TRBJ2-1	CASSALSFYYEQFF	TGCGCCAGCTCGGCACTCTCCTTTTACTATGAGCAGTTCTTC
TRBV14	NA	TRBD1	TRBJ2-3	CASSPRDRATDTQYF	TGTGCCAGCAGCCCCCGGGACAGGGCGACAGATACGCAGTATTTT
TRBV6-1	NA	TRBD2	TRBJ2-5	CASVELAGGETKYF	TGTGCCAGCGTCGAGCTAGCGGGAGGTGAGACCAAATACTTC
TRBV11-2	few	TRBD1	TRBJ1-2	CASRPTGATGYIF	TGTGCCAGCAGACCAACAGGGGCTACGGGATACATCTTC
TRBV4-2	NA	NA	TRBJ2-2	CASRNYHTGELFF	TGTGCCAGCAGAAACTACCACACCGGGGAGCTGTTTTTT
TRBV5-6	NA	NA	TRBJ2-7	CASSLLGRGDEQYF	TGTGCCAGCAGCTTGTTGGGCAGGGGGGACGAGCAGTACTTC
TRBV6-1	few	TRBD2	TRBJ2-2	CATWAGVASGRASLVGELFF	TGTGCCACCTGGGCGGGGGTGGCTAGCGGGAGGGCCTCGTTGGTCGGGGAGCTGTTTTTT
TRBV20-1	NA	NA	TRBJ2-3	CSARPRGGRRTDTQYF	TGCAGTGCTAGGCCCCGTGGCGGCCGCCGCACAGATACGCAGTATTTT
TRBV7-9	NA	NA	TRBJ2-7	CASSLLQTYEQYF	TGTGCCAGCAGCCTGTTACAGACCTACGAGCAGTACTTC
TRBV4-1	NA	TRBD1	TRBJ2-3	CASRTGTDTQYF	TGCGCCAGCAGGACAGGGACAGATACGCAGTATTTT
TRBV20-1	NA	NA	TRBJ2-1	CNARDTVSYNEQFF	TGCAATGCTAGAGATACGGTGTCCTACAATGAGCAGTTCTTC
TRBV7-9	few	NA	TRBJ1-1	CASSLDGQDTEAFF	TGTGCCAGCAGCCTTGATGGCCAAGACACTGAAGCTTTCTTT
TRBV12-3/TRBV12-4	NA	NA	TRBJ1-3	CASNSPYGGNTLYF	TGTGCCAGCAATTCGCCCTACGGGGGAAACACCTTATATTTT